Below are 5 T cell receptor beta chains sequenced from a single sample in a study of T cell repertoires in cytomegalovirus infection. These TCRs' antigens remain unknown. MiXCR, run by TCRdb on the reads, gives a single entry per CDR3 protein. This sample has around 140,000 distinct CDR3 sequences, with more than 30% found just once. This material consisted of CD8+ T cells from cultured PBMCs, taken from culture after CMV antigen stimulation. The receptors here all came from a human donor in good health (CMV status not recorded). Some clones in this sample may be carry-over from other donors' samples.

This clonotype came up a few times. The V gene is TRBV6-5, the J gene TRBJ1-1; no clear D. Germline assignment: CDR1 MNHEY and CDR2 SVGAGI. Trimming removed 2 bases from V and 4 bases from J, with 8 bases in between. CDR3 length: 13 amino acids. Written as DNA, the CDR3 is TGTGCCAGCAGTTACCCGGACCGCACTGAAGCTTTCTTT. It specifies CASSYPDRTEAFF.

The chain employs TRBV6-6 and TRBJ2-1; 7 nucleotides match TRBD2. Germline CDR1 and CDR2: MNHNY and SVGAGI (reference sequence). This CDR3 contains 15 residues. J was trimmed by 8 bases and V by 1 base; bases with no gene match: 8. CDR3 DNA sequence: TGTGCCAGCAGTTACTTGACCCTAGCGGTGGATGAGCAGTTCTTC. Its translation: CASSYLTLAVDEQFF.

The chain couples TRBV5-1 to TRBJ1-1; TRBD1 might be the D (6 bases). This CDR3 comprises 14 residues. The germline V gene has CDR1 SGHRS and CDR2 YFSETQ. V lost 3 bases, J lost 7 bases, and 16 bases lay in between. CDR3 in amino acids: CASSSYLQGLEAFF. The CDR3 DNA reads TGCGCCAGCAGCTCCTACCTCCAGGGGCTTGAAGCTTTCTTT.

The V call is TRBV7-2, the J call TRBJ1-1, with 7 bases identical to TRBD1. From germline, CDR1 is SGHTA and CDR2 FQGNSA. The CDR3 covers 12 residues. V lost 5 bases, J lost 7 bases, and 4 bases stayed unmatched. The CDR3 nucleotides read TGTGCCAGCAGCATCGGGACAGTTGAAGCTTTCTTT. Translation gives CASSIGTVEAFF. Combining the CDR3 with reference TRBV7-2 and TRBJ1-1 gives the whole variable domain GAGVSQSPSNKVTEKGKDVELRCDPISGHTALYWYRQSLGQGLEFLIYFQGNSAPDKSGLPSDRFSAERTGGSVSTLTIQRTQQEDSAVYLCASSIGTVEAFFGQGTRLTVV.

This clonotype came up many times. The chain carries TRBV7-9 and TRBJ2-7; 10 bases map to TRBD1. CDR1 SEHNR and CDR2 FQNEAQ come from the germline V gene (reference sequence). There are 15 residues in the CDR3. Trimming cost V 5 bases and J 3 bases; bases outside gene matches: 7. The DNA for the CDR3 is TGTGCCAGCAGCGTTTCGGGACAGGGGTACTACGAGCAGTACTTC. Its protein product is CASSVSGQGYYEQYF.